This is a list of T cell receptor beta chains from one sample in a study of T cells after yellow fever vaccination. TCRdb passed the 5' RACE reads through MiXCR, listing each CDR3 protein once. The sample lists about 160,000 distinct CDR3 sequences; around 7% were seen once. The sample was CD4+ T cells sorted from PBMCs, taken less than 6 days after the first yellow fever vaccination. The receptor source for this set is a man aged 18 to 29 who received the YFV17D yellow fever vaccine. Each CDR3 is given with its conserved first and last residue. D genes are given only for firm matches. Expanded clones get a size class; other rows say once, few or many, or leave the size out.

CDR3nt	CDR3aa	d_gene	abundance	v_gene	j_gene
TGTGCCAGCTCACCAACAGGGGGCGCCTCCTACGAGCAGTACTTC	CASSPTGGASYEQYF	TRBD1	many	TRBV18	TRBJ2-7
TGTGCCACCTGGACAGGGAGTAGCAATCAGCCCCAGCATTTT	CATWTGSSNQPQHF	TRBD1	many	TRBV10-3	TRBJ1-5
TGCGCCAGCAGCTACCAACAGGACATGAACACTGAAGCTTTCTTT	CASSYQQDMNTEAFF	NA	many	TRBV4-3	TRBJ1-1
TGCTTCTGCAGTGCGACGACTAGCGGGGGGCCCCTTGTTACAGATACGCAGTATTTT	CFCSATTSGGPLVTDTQYF	TRBD2	once	TRBV10-1	TRBJ2-3
TGTGCCAGCAGTTTGGAGGACAGGGGGCCCGGGGAGCTGTTTTTT	CASSLEDRGPGELFF	TRBD1	few	TRBV12-3/TRBV12-4	TRBJ2-2
TGCAGCGTTGAAGCGACAGGGGGGGCTGGAGGCTATGGCTACACCTTC	CSVEATGGAGGYGYTF	TRBD1	many	TRBV29-1	TRBJ1-2
TGTGCCAGCAGCCCCTCGGTCGCTGGGGTGGCTGAAGCTTTCTTT	CASSPSVAGVAEAFF	NA	many	TRBV5-6	TRBJ1-1
TGTGCCAGCAGAGGGGGTCAGGCGGTAAATCAGCCCCAGCATTTT	CASRGGQAVNQPQHF	NA	many	TRBV27	TRBJ1-5
TGTGCCAGCAGTTTTAGCGGGGTCCAAGAGACCCAGTACTTC	CASSFSGVQETQYF	TRBD2	once	TRBV27	TRBJ2-5
TGCGCCAGCAGTGCGGGACAGGGGCCTGGCTACACCTTC	CASSAGQGPGYTF	TRBD1	many	TRBV4-3	TRBJ1-2
TGTGCCTGGAGTCCACGGGTGGGCGGTGGGTACTCCTACGAGCAGTACTTC	CAWSPRVGGGYSYEQYF	NA	many	TRBV30	TRBJ2-7
TGTGCCAGCAGCGAAGACACTCCGCTTGAGCAGTTCTTC	CASSEDTPLEQFF	NA	NA	TRBV5-4	TRBJ2-1
TGCGCCAGCAGGGGACAGGTCAACAATGAGCAGTTCTTC	CASRGQVNNEQFF	TRBD1	many	TRBV5-1	TRBJ2-1
TGTGCCACCAGTGATTTGGACAGCTATGGCTACACCTTC	CATSDLDSYGYTF	NA	few	TRBV24-1	TRBJ1-2
TGCAGTGCTAGCGCGACAGGGCTCACCGGGGAGCTGTTTTTT	CSASATGLTGELFF	TRBD1	NA	TRBV20-1	TRBJ2-2
TGCACCAGCAGCTTTTTGTCAACGGCATCCACTTCCTACGAGCAGTACTTC	CTSSFLSTASTSYEQYF	NA	NA	TRBV5-1	TRBJ2-7
TGCGCCAGCAGCTTAAGGACGGGGGGAAACACCATATATTTT	CASSLRTGGNTIYF	NA	many	TRBV5-1	TRBJ1-3
TGTGCCAGCAGCCAAGATGGTTCCCCGCCTGAGCAGTTCTTC	CASSQDGSPPEQFF	NA	NA	TRBV3-1	TRBJ2-1
TGTGCCAGCTCTCCTCCAACAGGCGTGAACACTGAAGCTTTCTTT	CASSPPTGVNTEAFF	NA	few	TRBV18	TRBJ1-1
TGTGCCAGCAGCCGGGGACAGGGGAATAATGAAAAACTGTTTTTT	CASSRGQGNNEKLFF	TRBD1	few	TRBV7-9	TRBJ1-4
TGCGCCAGCCGCGGTTCTTTAGAGAACACTGAAGCTTTCTTT	CASRGSLENTEAFF	NA	NA	TRBV5-1	TRBJ1-1
TGTGCCAGCAGCCAACCCTGGGGCGACAAGTACAATGAGCAGTTCTTC	CASSQPWGDKYNEQFF	NA	many	TRBV6-2/TRBV6-3	TRBJ2-1